This T cell receptor beta chain is from a study of cytomegalovirus exposure and HLA in healthy donors. Overall study context: Previous work identified around 120 million unique TCR beta sequences from roughly 170 million T cells.

This CDR3 contains 14 residues. Germline V gene lookup returns CDR1 MNHNY and CDR2 SVGAGI (reference sequence). The J segment lost 8 bases and the V segment lost 2 bases, leaving 5 bases of the junction unmatched. PCR used 60 Vbeta primers and 13 Jbeta primers. Measured with immunoSEQ multiplex PCR; TCRdb has only the in-frame clones, and not every one. The data show about 95,000 clones, around 79% seen once. This clone appeared once. Sequencing was carried out using PBMCs. This receptor was obtained from a woman aged 40 to 49 in good health and CMV-seronegative. V and J are TRBV6-6 and TRBJ1-4; 7 bases align to TRBD1. The CDR3 DNA follows: TGTGCCAGCAGTTACGGGACAGCCGGAGAAAAACTGTTTTTT. Protein: CASSYGTAGEKLFF.